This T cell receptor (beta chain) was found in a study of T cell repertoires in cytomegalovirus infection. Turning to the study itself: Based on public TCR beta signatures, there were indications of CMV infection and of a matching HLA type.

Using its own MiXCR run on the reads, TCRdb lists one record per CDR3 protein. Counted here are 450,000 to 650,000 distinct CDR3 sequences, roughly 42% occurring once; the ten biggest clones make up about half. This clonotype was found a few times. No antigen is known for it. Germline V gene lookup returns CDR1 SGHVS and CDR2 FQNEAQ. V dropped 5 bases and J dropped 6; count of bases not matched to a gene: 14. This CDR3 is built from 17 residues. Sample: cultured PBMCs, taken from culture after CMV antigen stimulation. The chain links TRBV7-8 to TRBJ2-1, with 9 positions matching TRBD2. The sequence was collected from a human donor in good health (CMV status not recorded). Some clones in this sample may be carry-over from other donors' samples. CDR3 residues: CASSEFIAAGGTNEQFF. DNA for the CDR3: TGTGCCAGCAGCGAGTTTATCGCAGCGGGAGGCACCAATGAGCAGTTCTTC.